Shown below are 14 T cell receptor beta chains from a single sample sequenced in a study of blood T cell repertoires in COVID-19. TCRdb's table, derived via immunoSEQ multiplex PCR, lists solely in-frame clones and lacks some. In the table there are over 300,000 clones, roughly 90% of which are singletons. Sequenced input: peripheral blood. The source of these receptors is a man aged 35-49 years with acute or convalescent COVID-19.

The chain is built from TRBV5-6 and TRBJ2-5, with 10 positions matching TRBD2. V was pared by 0 bases and J by 4 bases, with 12 bases of the junction left unmatched. The germline gives CDR1 SGHDT, CDR2 YYEEEE. The CDR3 has 18 amino acids. The CDR3 reads CASSLANRVVAGGETQYF. The CDR3 bases are TGTGCCAGCAGCTTGGCCAACCGGGTGGTAGCGGGAGGAGAGACCCAGTACTTC.

The rearrangement links TRBV6-5 to TRBJ2-7; 8 nucleotides line up with TRBD1. This CDR3 is 13 amino acids long. V was pared by 8 bases and J by 5 bases, with 8 bases of the junction left unmatched. Germline lookup yields CDR1 MNHEY and CDR2 SVGAGI. The CDR3 spells CASRRGQWDEQYF. CDR3 nucleotides: TGTGCCAGCCGCAGGGGGCAGTGGGACGAGCAGTACTTC.

The gene calls are TRBV19 and TRBJ1-2; D is unresolved. The CDR3 is 12 residues long. V was cut by 6 bases and J by 7 bases, with 12 bases left in between. Looked up from germline, CDR1 is LNHDA and CDR2 is SQIVND (reference sequence). The CDR3 region has the DNA TGTGCCAGTAGCAGTTGGGCGATTGGCTACACCTTC. It yields the protein CASSSWAIGYTF.

The J gene is TRBJ1-2, the V gene TRBV6-2 or TRBV6-3; the D gene is possibly TRBD1 (6 bases). Trimming shortened V by 5 bases and J by 5 bases, and 12 bases separated the two germline ends. This CDR3 region has 13 residues. Germline values: CDR1 MNHEY, CDR2 SVGEGT. The CDR3 protein is CASSPNRAYGYTF. CDR3 nucleotide sequence: TGTGCCAGCAGTCCAAACAGGGCGTATGGCTACACCTTC.

V usage is TRBV5-4 and J usage is TRBJ1-6, with 10 nucleotides matching TRBD1. J gave up 8 bases and V 1 base, and 3 bases lay outside the gene matches. This CDR3 has 15 amino acids. Germline values: CDR1 SGHNT, CDR2 YYREEE (reference sequence). CDR3 DNA: TGTGCCAGCAGCTTGAGAGGACAGGGGGATTCACCCCTCCACTTT. Translation: CASSLRGQGDSPLHF.

This clone was counted once. The genes are TRBV6-4 and TRBJ2-1; possible D gene TRBD2, 5 bases. CDR3 length: 13 residues. V gave up 2 bases and J gave up 8 bases, with 10 bases separating them. The germline V gene encodes CDR1 MRHNA and CDR2 SNTAGT. The CDR3 DNA reads TGTGCCAGCAGTGACCACCGGGGAGATGAGCAGTTCTTC. It specifies CASSDHRGDEQFF.

CDR3 loop: CASSFPTGEGFGSPLHF. The CDR3, as DNA: TGTGCCAGCAGTTTTCCCACAGGGGAAGGTTTCGGTTCACCCCTCCACTTT. The chain joins TRBV28 to TRBJ1-6; 7 bases match TRBD1. The CDR3 runs 17 residues. The germline V gene has CDR1 MDHEN and CDR2 SYDVKM. V dropped 3 bases and J dropped 9; count of bases not matched to a gene: 14.

This chain links TRBV2 with TRBJ2-2; D possibly corresponds to TRBD1 (6 bases). This CDR3 is built from 14 residues. V was cut by 7 bases and J by 4 bases, with 13 bases left in between. Germline assignment: CDR1 SNHLY and CDR2 FYNNEI. The chain's CDR3 is CASMTGSVTGELFF. The CDR3 nucleotides are TGTGCCAGCATGACAGGTTCCGTCACCGGGGAGCTGTTTTTT.

J is TRBJ2-1 and V is TRBV6-2 or TRBV6-3; 11 bases are shared with TRBD2. This CDR3 has 13 amino acids. Germline-derived CDR1 and CDR2 are MNHEY and SVGEGT. J lost 10 bases, V lost 5 bases, and 4 bases had no gene match. CDR3 region: CASSDRLAGEQFF. The CDR3 nucleotides are TGTGCCAGCAGTGATCGACTAGCGGGGGAGCAGTTCTTC.

This clone was recorded once. The chain carries TRBV2 and TRBJ1-1, with TRBD1 matching over 12 bases. Germline CDR1 SNHLY, CDR2 FYNNEI. V trimming: 6 bases; J trimming: 11 bases; junction bases outside the gene matches: 7. The CDR3 is 13 residues long. CDR3 region: CASRGTGGAKAFF. In nucleotides, the CDR3 is TGTGCCAGCAGGGGGACAGGGGGCGCTAAGGCTTTCTTT.

J is TRBJ2-7 and V is TRBV11-2; 8 positions agree with TRBD2. Germline CDR1 and CDR2: SGHAT and FQNNGV. The CDR3 is 15 residues long. The J segment lost 1 base and the V segment lost 6 bases, leaving 8 bases of the junction unmatched. The CDR3: CASRDTSGLSYEQYF. CDR3 bases: TGTGCCAGCAGGGACACTAGCGGCCTTTCCTACGAGCAGTACTTC.

CDR3 sequence: CASSFRGQPYNEQFF. The CDR3 bases are TGTGCCAGCAGCTTCCGGGGTCAACCGTACAATGAGCAGTTCTTC. The gene calls are TRBV5-8 and TRBJ2-1; a weak D match, TRBD2 (5 bases). Germline assignment: CDR1 SGHTS and CDR2 YDEGEE. Trimming left V 2 bases short and J 4 bases short, with 13 bases between. This CDR3 is built from 15 residues.

V and J are TRBV12-3 or TRBV12-4 and TRBJ2-7, with 7 positions matching TRBD1. The CDR3 is 13 residues long. J gave up 3 bases and V 3 bases, and 2 bases lay outside the gene matches. The chain's CDR3 is CASSFGQDYEQYF. In DNA form, the CDR3 reads TGTGCCAGCAGTTTTGGACAGGACTACGAGCAGTACTTC.

The chain is built from TRBV30 and TRBJ2-1, with 10 bases that match TRBD1. This CDR3 has 13 residues. The ends lost 8 bases at V and 6 bases at J; junction bases unmatched: 7. The germline gives CDR1 GTSNPN, CDR2 SVGIG (reference sequence). CDR3 DNA: TGTGCCGGCCGGGGACAGGGGTTCAATGAGCAGTTCTTC. Protein sequence: CAGRGQGFNEQFF.